One and the same sample provided the 13 T cell receptor beta chains below, sequenced in a study of T-cell memory formation after mild COVID-19. TCRdb reanalysed the 5' RACE reads using MiXCR and keeps one entry per CDR3 protein. Counted here are 560,000 or so distinct CDR3 sequences, roughly 17% occurring once; the ten biggest clones make up approximately 8.1%. The sequenced sample was PBMCs or a T cell subset sorted from them (not recorded which). The origin of the receptors is an adult woman who had mild COVID-19 (a few samples of this study predate the infection). Cell type and time point are not known.

This clonotype was found a few times. This chain connects TRBV6-5 to TRBJ2-1, with D possibly matching TRBD2 (5 bases). The V gene lost 2 bases and the J gene lost 2 bases, with 16 bases spanning the gap. CDR3 size: 17 residues. Germline V CDR1 and CDR2: MNHEY, SVGAGI. The CDR3 is CASSYGSLAEAYNEQFF. In DNA, the CDR3 is TGTGCCAGCAGTTACGGTTCGCTAGCCGAAGCCTACAATGAGCAGTTCTTC.

This clonotype was observed a handful of times. The gene calls are TRBV5-5 and TRBJ2-1, with D perhaps matching TRBD1 or TRBD2 (5 bases each). The CDR3 runs to 16 residues. V lost 0 bases, J lost 8 bases, and 18 bases lay in between. The V gene's germline CDR1 is SGHKS and CDR2 YYEKEE (reference sequence). CDR3 DNA: TGTGCCAGCAGCTTGGCCTCAAGGGTGAGGGGCGATGAGCAGTTCTTC. It specifies CASSLASRVRGDEQFF.

This clonotype was observed a handful of times. The chain uses TRBV6-2 or TRBV6-3 and TRBJ2-5; 7 bases fit TRBD1. Germline V gene data show CDR1 as MNHEY and CDR2 as SVGEGT. The CDR3 runs to 16 residues. The V segment lost 2 bases and the J segment 1 base; nucleotides outside the gene matches: 7. The CDR3: CASSYQSGTVQETQYF. The CDR3 bases are TGTGCCAGCAGTTACCAATCCGGGACAGTCCAAGAGACCCAGTACTTC.

This clonotype was observed a few times. A read error may produce the germline difference seen at one junction end. The chain uses TRBV12-3 or TRBV12-4 and TRBJ2-3, with 8 bases identical to TRBD1. This CDR3 is built from 14 residues. DNA for the CDR3: TGTGCCAGCAGTTTAGGGTCCGGGACAGGTACGCAGTATTTT. Its protein product is CASSLGSGTGTQYF.

This clonotype came up many times. The rearrangement joins TRBV7-6 to TRBJ1-2, with 10 nucleotides matching TRBD1. The trim removed 1 base at V and 6 bases at J, leaving 17 bases unmatched. This CDR3 is built from 19 residues. CDR1 SGHVS and CDR2 FNYEAQ come from the germline V gene. The CDR3 DNA is TGTGCCAGCAGCTTAGAAGGGACAGGGGCCGTAGGAAACTATGATGGCTACACCTTC. As protein: CASSLEGTGAVGNYDGYTF.

This chain connects TRBV6-5 to TRBJ1-5; D is ambiguous. The CDR3 extends over 16 amino acids. V lost 0 bases, J lost 6 bases, and 15 bases lay in between. The germline V gene encodes CDR1 MNHEY and CDR2 SVGAGI. CDR3 nucleotides: TGTGCCAGCAGTTACTCGAAACCCGGGCACAGTCAGCCCCAGCATTTT. Encoded protein: CASSYSKPGHSQPQHF.

The V call is TRBV7-3, the J call TRBJ2-1; 8 bases map to TRBD2. This CDR3 contains 15 residues. Germline trimming cut 5 bases from V and 7 bases from J; bases unmatched to any gene: 10. CDR1 SGHTA and CDR2 FQGTGA come from the germline V gene. The CDR3 region is CASSLARGLGNEQFF. CDR3 nucleotides: TGTGCCAGCAGCCTCGCCAGGGGACTAGGAAATGAGCAGTTCTTC.

The chain couples TRBV5-1 to TRBJ1-6; D gene ambiguous. The germline V gene encodes CDR1 SGHRS and CDR2 YFSETQ. V was shortened by 3 bases and J by 3 bases, with 22 bases between the two germline ends. The CDR3 is made up of 19 amino acids. DNA of the CDR3: TGCGCCAGCAGCTCTTCTGATTCCAACTTTGACATCTATAATTCACCCCTCCACTTT. Its protein product is CASSSSDSNFDIYNSPLHF.

This clonotype was counted many times. This chain joins TRBV7-8 and TRBJ1-4, with D perhaps matching TRBD1 (6 bases). Germline CDR1 and CDR2: SGHVS and FQNEAQ. This CDR3 is built from 15 residues. The germline V and J ends were trimmed by 5 bases and 7 bases, with 17 bases remaining between them. CDR3 protein: CASSGHRVTSEKLFF. For the CDR3, the DNA is TGTGCCAGCAGCGGCCACAGGGTGACAAGTGAAAAACTGTTTTTT.

The chain is built from TRBV5-5 and TRBJ1-5; 7 bases map to TRBD1. V shed 0 bases and J 6 bases; nucleotides not matched to a gene: 9. This CDR3 is built from 16 residues. Germline V CDR1 and CDR2: SGHKS, YYEKEE (reference sequence). For the CDR3, the DNA is TGTGCCAGCAGCTTGGAGACAGGGCAACTGGGTCAGCCCCAGCATTTT. This gives the protein CASSLETGQLGQPQHF.

This chain joins TRBV6-6 and TRBJ2-5; 8 bases fit TRBD2. The CDR3 loop spans 15 amino acids. V gave up 5 bases and J gave up 5 bases; unmatched junction bases: 10. Germline V CDR1 and CDR2: MNHNY, SVGAGI (reference sequence). The CDR3 here is CASSLPGGAAETQYF. CDR3 nucleotide sequence: TGTGCCAGCAGTCTACCCGGGGGGGCCGCGGAGACCCAGTACTTC.

The rearrangement uses TRBV2 and TRBJ2-7, with D tentatively TRBD1 or TRBD2 (5 bases each). This CDR3 is built from 16 residues. V was clipped by 6 bases and J by 0 bases, with 18 bases between them. The V gene's germline CDR1 is SNHLY and CDR2 FYNNEI. The CDR3 sequence: CASREPGTLSSYEQYF. For the CDR3, the DNA is TGTGCCAGCAGAGAACCCGGGACCCTAAGCTCCTACGAGCAGTACTTC.

This clonotype came up a few times. This rearrangement joins TRBV6-5 to TRBJ2-4; 10 bases fit TRBD1. This CDR3 comprises 14 residues. V trimming: 0 bases; J trimming: 9 bases; junction bases outside the gene matches: 2. CDR1 and CDR2 from the germline V gene are MNHEY and SVGAGI. The CDR3 DNA is TGTGCCAGCAGTTACTCCGGACAGGGGGGCATTCAGTACTTC. This gives the protein CASSYSGQGGIQYF.